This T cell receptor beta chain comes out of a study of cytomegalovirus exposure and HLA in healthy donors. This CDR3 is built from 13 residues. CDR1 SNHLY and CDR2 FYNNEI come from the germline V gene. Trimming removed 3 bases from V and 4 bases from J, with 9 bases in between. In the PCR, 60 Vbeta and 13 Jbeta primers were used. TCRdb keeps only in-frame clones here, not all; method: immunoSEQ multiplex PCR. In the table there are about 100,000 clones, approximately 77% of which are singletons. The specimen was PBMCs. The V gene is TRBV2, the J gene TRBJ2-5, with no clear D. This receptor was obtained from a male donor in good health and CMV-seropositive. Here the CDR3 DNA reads TGTGCCAGCAGTGAGTACAGCTCAGAGACCCAGTACTTC. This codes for CASSEYSSETQYF.